Listed below are T cell receptor beta chains from one sample, sequenced in a study of blood T cell repertoires in COVID-19. Sequenced by immunoSEQ multiplex PCR; TCRdb stores in-frame clones only, minus some. The table lists around 620,000 clones, 85% to 90% of them singletons. The specimen was peripheral blood. Source of these receptors: a young woman with acute or convalescent COVID-19. The conserved cysteine and the conserved F or W are not part of the CDR3 here. A D gene is named only where the DNA matches it firmly.

D	J	V	length	CDR3
NA	TRBJ1-2	TRBV29-1	11	SVESGSLYGYT
TRBD1	TRBJ1-6	TRBV19	13	ASSGQSTGDSPLH
NA	TRBJ1-2	TRBV5-1	14	ASSLSWSGQNYGYT
NA	TRBJ1-2	TRBV2	10	ASSVGVLGYT
TRBD1	TRBJ2-3	TRBV10-3	14	AISDTPGQGTDTQY
NA	TRBJ1-2	TRBV30	10	AWSGGLWGYT
NA	TRBJ1-4	TRBV30	12	AWSTDPANEKLF
NA	TRBJ1-2	TRBV28	13	ASSSAASGGYGYT
TRBD1	TRBJ1-2	TRBV5-4	12	ASSLIQGAGGYT
TRBD2	TRBJ2-3	TRBV9	14	ASSVAGRGGTDTQY
NA	TRBJ1-1	TRBV4-3	11	ASSLNIALEVF
TRBD1	TRBJ1-6	TRBV12-5	15	ASGFTGQGLSGSPLH
NA	TRBJ2-1	TRBV7-9	13	ASSPAGISYNEQF
TRBD1	TRBJ2-7	TRBV27	12	ASSPGTETYEQY
NA	TRBJ2-1	TRBV2	13	ASRGDTQSNNEQF
TRBD1	TRBJ1-1	TRBV19	12	ASSRQGVYTEAF
NA	TRBJ2-7	TRBV5-6	11	ASSGGPAYEQY
NA	TRBJ1-1	TRBV27	14	ASSLSPPDRNTEAF
TRBD1	TRBJ2-3	TRBV24-1	14	ATSDHFQGGTDTQY
NA	TRBJ1-5	TRBV7-8	13	ASSLAEGSYQPQH
NA	TRBJ2-2	TRBV5-4	9	ASTNTGELF
NA	TRBJ2-2	TRBV27	12	ASSPGVNTGELF
NA	TRBJ1-5	TRBV4-1	14	ASSPHLNRNNQPQH
NA	TRBJ1-3	TRBV20-1	9	SASFGNTIY
TRBD1	TRBJ2-5	TRBV6-5	9	ASRTGLAQY
TRBD1	TRBJ2-7	TRBV29-1	10	SVGTGSYEQY
TRBD2	TRBJ2-2	TRBV7-3	16	ASSLTGLAGSNTGELF
NA	TRBJ2-7	TRBV5-1	11	ASRPSSSYEQY
TRBD1	TRBJ1-5	TRBV6-6	12	ASSQTGINQPQH
NA	TRBJ1-3	TRBV19	13	ASKRQPYSGNTIY
NA	TRBJ1-5	TRBV4-1	13	ASSHGPYSNQPQH
NA	TRBJ1-6	TRBV20-1	13	SASLGLAGNSPLH
NA	TRBJ1-2	TRBV7-9	12	ASSSLPRGGGYT
TRBD1	TRBJ1-6	TRBV15	13	ATSRDGTVISPLH
TRBD1	TRBJ1-1	TRBV29-1	10	SSLTGLTEAF
NA	TRBJ1-4	TRBV19	12	ASSSGRTNEKLF
NA	TRBJ1-3	TRBV5-1	13	ASSSDGSSGNTIY
NA	TRBJ1-4	TRBV7-6	15	ASSLVDPGLGGEKLF
TRBD2	TRBJ2-3	TRBV29-1	13	SVRRGLAGADTQY
NA	TRBJ1-5	TRBV6-4	14	ASSFLGPYSNQPQH
TRBD1	TRBJ2-7	TRBV19	11	ASSGTGGAEQY
NA	TRBJ2-7	TRBV30	13	AWSVRGGGAYEQY
NA	TRBJ1-2	TRBV15	15	ATSRDRDRTANYGYT
TRBD1	TRBJ1-4	TRBV3-1/TRBV3-2	10	ASSQWGQGRV
NA	TRBJ1-5	TRBV24-1	14	ATSDATEGENQPQH
NA	TRBJ2-4	TRBV19	12	ASSGRAASNIQY
TRBD1	TRBJ1-5	TRBV27	13	ASREGALGNQPQH
TRBD1	TRBJ1-2	TRBV12-3/TRBV12-4	11	ASSSGQGRGYT
NA	TRBJ1-1	TRBV19	13	ASNHGGRADTEAF
NA	TRBJ2-7	TRBV29-1	14	SVGGLGYSSSYEQY
NA	TRBJ1-5	TRBV4-3	11	ASSQGPGEPQH
NA	TRBJ1-1	TRBV7-9	12	ASRPSGRSTEAF
NA	TRBJ2-2	TRBV6-2/TRBV6-3	12	ASSPEIEAGELF
NA	TRBJ2-1	TRBV5-1	18	ASSLYFGIGAQGFYNEQF
NA	TRBJ1-4	TRBV19	14	ASSISGGAFNEKLF
TRBD1	TRBJ1-2	TRBV4-3	14	ASSHRGGQGRKGYT
TRBD2	TRBJ2-2	TRBV9	14	ASSAGTSGNTGELF
NA	TRBJ2-7	TRBV14	13	ASSQQGFPSYEQY